This paragraph reports one T cell receptor beta chain. The data stem from a study of cytomegalovirus exposure and HLA in healthy donors. On the study more broadly: Among the roughly 370 genotyped donors, around 85% were placed in the Caucasian-associated ancestry cluster.

Germline lookup yields CDR1 GTSNPN and CDR2 SVGIG (reference sequence). The CDR3 spans 13 residues. V lost 2 bases to trimming and J lost 0 bases, with 7 bases between them. This cohort consisted of healthy bone marrow donors. The study ran its PCR with 60 Vbeta and 13 Jbeta primers. TCRdb keeps only in-frame clones here, not all; method: immunoSEQ multiplex PCR. The sample has about 160,000 clones, about 80% seen once. The source of this sequence is a woman between 50 and 59 years old in good health and CMV-seropositive. V is TRBV30 and J is TRBJ1-1; D gene ambiguous. Sequencing was performed on PBMCs. The CDR3 is CAWSISLNTEAFF. As DNA, the CDR3 is TGTGCCTGGAGTATTTCGTTGAACACTGAAGCTTTCTTT.